This is a list of T cell receptor beta chains from one sample in a study of shared clonotypes between healthy human individuals. Repertoires were generated with immunoSEQ multiplex PCR, while TCRdb's copy carries only in-frame clones and drops some. The repertoire holds a few million clones, with about nine tenths as singletons. Input material: naive CD4+ T cells from PBMCs. The source is a man aged 18 to 29 in good health. Some clones in this sample may be carry-over from other donors' samples. Both conserved end residues are part of each CDR3. The D gene is left open where the match is weak. Only some rows state a clone size, as once, few, many or a class for expanded clones.

j_call	cdr3_length	clone_size	d_call	v_call	cdr3_aa	cdr3_nt
TRBJ1-2	14	once	-	TRBV7-9	CASSPEARNYGYTF	TGTGCCAGCAGCCCTGAGGCTAGGAACTATGGCTACACCTTC
TRBJ2-3	14	-	TRBD1	TRBV29-1	CSYQGGASTDTQYF	TGCAGCTACCAAGGGGGCGCGTCCACAGATACGCAGTATTTT
TRBJ2-7	15	once	TRBD2	TRBV9	CASNSYGGTSAEQYF	TGTGCCAGCAATAGTTACGGCGGGACTAGCGCCGAGCAGTACTTC
TRBJ2-1	12	-	-	TRBV7-2	CASSPHYNEQFF	TGTGCCAGCAGCCCCCACTACAATGAGCAGTTCTTC
TRBJ1-2	17	-	TRBD1	TRBV29-1	CSVEMGLGTGGNYGHTF	TGCAGCGTTGAAATGGGGTTGGGGACAGGCGGGAACTATGGCCACACCTTC
TRBJ2-1	16	once	TRBD1	TRBV7-2	CASSLAGTGGYHEQFF	TGTGCCAGCAGCTTAGCTGGGACAGGGGGCTATCATGAGCAGTTCTTC
TRBJ1-1	13	-	TRBD1	TRBV30	CAWSVQGQGGAFF	TGTGCCTGGAGTGTACAGGGACAGGGGGGGGCTTTCTTT
TRBJ2-1	16	-	TRBD2	TRBV2	CASSLLAGVLRGEQFF	TGTGCCAGCAGCTTACTAGCGGGAGTTCTCCGCGGTGAGCAGTTCTTC
TRBJ2-1	16	-	TRBD2	TRBV18	CASSPVTSGGRNEQFF	TGTGCCAGCTCACCAGTGACTAGCGGGGGACGCAATGAGCAGTTCTTC
TRBJ2-1	18	-	-	TRBV21-1	CASSKAWLVVSSYNEQFF	TGTGCCAGCAGCAAAGCGTGGCTAGTAGTGAGCTCCTACAATGAGCAGTTCTTC
TRBJ1-2	13	-	-	TRBV21-1	CASSKGQGYGYTF	TGTGCCAGCAGCAAAGGACAGGGCTATGGCTACACCTTC
TRBJ2-7	15	-	TRBD1	TRBV9	CASSAGQGSSYEQYF	TGTGCCAGCAGCGCAGGACAGGGAAGCTCCTACGAGCAGTACTTC
TRBJ1-2	15	-	-	TRBV5-1	CASSLLTGPYYGYTF	TGCGCCAGCAGCTTGCTGACAGGTCCTTACTATGGCTACACCTTC
TRBJ2-7	15	-	-	TRBV6-5	CASSYLQKLLYEQYF	TGTGCCAGCAGTTACCTGCAGAAACTATTGTACGAGCAGTACTTC
TRBJ2-1	15	once	-	TRBV14	CASSQDSGRRNEQFF	TGTGCCAGCAGCCAAGACAGCGGGCGGAGGAATGAGCAGTTCTTC
TRBJ2-3	14	-	TRBD1	TRBV9	CASSAPSRQGVQYF	TGTGCCAGCAGCGCGCCATCCCGACAGGGAGTACAGTATTTT
TRBJ2-7	13	-	-	TRBV6-4	CASSRERSDEQYF	TGTGCCAGCAGTCGGGAGAGGTCAGACGAGCAGTACTTC
TRBJ1-1	14	-	-	TRBV18	CASSPGQMNTEAFF	TGTGCCAGCTCCCCGGGGCAGATGAACACTGAAGCTTTCTTT
TRBJ2-5	17	-	TRBD2	TRBV7-7	CASSSTSGTETWETQYF	TGTGCCAGCAGCTCGACTAGCGGGACTGAGACATGGGAGACCCAGTACTTC
TRBJ1-5	17	-	TRBD1	TRBV28	CASSPPGTGYSNQPQHF	TGTGCCAGCAGTCCCCCGGGGACAGGGTATAGCAATCAGCCCCAGCATTTT
TRBJ2-2	16	-	TRBD2	TRBV27	CASTLLAGGNTGELFF	TGTGCCAGCACCCTACTAGCGGGAGGCAACACCGGGGAGCTGTTTTTT
TRBJ2-1	15	-	-	TRBV11-3	CASSLRGASPNEQFF	TGTGCCAGCAGTTTACGCGGGGCTAGCCCCAATGAGCAGTTCTTC
TRBJ2-1	15	-	TRBD2	TRBV28	CASSPGLGIYNEQFF	TGTGCCAGCAGTCCCGGACTAGGGATCTACAATGAGCAGTTCTTC
TRBJ2-5	12	-	-	TRBV7-6	CASSLDRETQYF	TGTGCCAGCAGCTTAGATCGCGAGACCCAGTACTTC
TRBJ1-2	13	-	-	TRBV19	CASRAVGTYGYTF	TGTGCCAGTAGGGCAGTCGGCACTTATGGCTACACCTTC
TRBJ2-6	15	-	-	TRBV28	CASRIGTSGANVLTF	TGTGCCAGCAGAATCGGGACGTCTGGGGCCAACGTCCTGACTTTC
TRBJ2-7	14	-	-	TRBV18	CASSPWVESYEQYF	TGTGCCAGCTCACCATGGGTAGAGAGCTACGAGCAGTACTTC
TRBJ1-1	14	few	-	TRBV27	CASSLLQGTTEAFF	TGTGCCAGCAGTCTACTTCAGGGGACCACTGAAGCTTTCTTT
TRBJ2-6	14	-	-	TRBV7-9	CASSSGVGANVLTF	TGTGCCAGCAGCTCAGGGGTTGGGGCCAACGTCCTGACTTTC
TRBJ1-2	18	-	-	TRBV11-2	CASSSLRGSGVQTYGYTF	TGTGCCAGCAGCTCTCTTAGGGGGTCCGGGGTACAGACGTATGGCTACACCTTC
TRBJ1-4	15	-	TRBD1	TRBV28	CASTQGGQGQEKLFF	TGTGCCAGCACTCAGGGGGGACAGGGACAGGAAAAACTGTTTTTT
TRBJ2-3	16	-	TRBD2	TRBV10-3	CAISSRASGTTDTQYF	TGTGCCATCAGCTCGAGGGCTAGCGGAACCACAGATACGCAGTATTTT
TRBJ2-7	15	once	-	TRBV28	CASSLSGGPKYEQYF	TGTGCCAGCAGTTTAAGTGGCGGGCCCAAATACGAGCAGTACTTC
TRBJ1-1	14	once	TRBD1	TRBV19	CASSFRQGWPEAFF	TGTGCCAGTAGTTTCAGACAGGGCTGGCCCGAAGCTTTCTTT
TRBJ1-1	16	-	-	TRBV5-1	CASSLEAIALNTEAFF	TGCGCCAGCAGCTTGGAGGCGATCGCGCTGAACACTGAAGCTTTCTTT
TRBJ2-7	14	-	TRBD2	TRBV2	CASSEGLASYEQYF	TGTGCCAGCAGTGAGGGACTAGCGTCCTACGAGCAGTACTTC
TRBJ1-2	12	-	-	TRBV14	CASSLVNYGYTF	TGTGCCAGCAGCCTAGTTAACTATGGCTACACCTTC
TRBJ1-5	15	few	-	TRBV2	CASRYDRDSNQPQHF	TGTGCCAGCAGGTACGACAGAGATAGCAATCAGCCCCAGCATTTT
TRBJ2-2	16	-	-	TRBV7-8	CASSFPNTTNTGELFF	TGTGCCAGCAGCTTTCCAAACACCACGAACACCGGGGAGCTGTTTTTT